What follows are 18 T cell receptor beta chains derived from one specimen sequenced in a study of cytomegalovirus exposure and HLA in healthy donors (dated by TCRdb to about 2017). To prepare the library, the immunoSEQ multiplex PCR assay was applied. The multiplex PCR relied on a mix of 60 forward primers for TCR Vbeta segments and 13 reverse primers for TCR Jbeta segments. Entries here come from immuneACCESS through TCRdb and include only in-frame sequences with V and J called. Some clones fail to appear in such tables; in the studies checked, an unresolved V gene covers under half of the shortfall, and the cause of the remainder is unknown. This sample comprises 100,000 or so clones, about 13% of them detected only once. The top ten hold around 16% of the sample. What was sequenced was PBMCs. The receptors here all came from a man aged 40-50 years in good health and CMV-seropositive.

The genes are TRBV7-2 and TRBJ2-7; 11 bases map to TRBD2. J was trimmed by 5 bases and V by 5 bases; bases with no gene match: 8. Germline CDR1 SGHTA, CDR2 FQGNSA. CDR3 length: 15 amino acids. CDR3 residues: CASSNSGRAIDEQYF. CDR3 DNA sequence: TGTGCCAGCAGCAATAGCGGGAGGGCCATCGACGAGCAGTACTTC.

There are a few counts of this clone. The V and J genes are TRBV15 and TRBJ2-7; no definite D call. The CDR3 sequence is 12 residues long. Germline loops: CDR1 LNHNV, CDR2 YYDKDF (reference sequence). Trimming shortened V by 3 bases and J by 3 bases, and 6 bases separated the two germline ends. The CDR3: CATSSVSYEQYF. CDR3 bases: TGTGCCACCAGCAGTGTCAGCTACGAGCAGTACTTC.

This clone is categorized as medium-sized. The chain carries TRBV6-5 and TRBJ2-6; no firm D call. The CDR3 is made up of 16 amino acids. Germline assignment: CDR1 MNHEY and CDR2 SVGAGI. Trimming took off 4 bases at V and 0 bases at J, with 10 bases between the two ends. As DNA, the CDR3 is TGTGCCAGCAGTTCCCGCCCCGGCTCTGGGGCCAACGTCCTGACTTTC. This codes for CASSSRPGSGANVLTF.

This clone was detected a few times. The chain links TRBV6-5 to TRBJ1-1; 9 bases are shared with TRBD1. Trimming removed 5 bases from V and 7 bases from J; junction bases left unmatched: 2. Germline V gene data show CDR1 as MNHEY and CDR2 as SVGAGI. The CDR3 has 12 residues. This CDR3 reads CASSNRGREAFF. CDR3 DNA: TGTGCCAGCAGTAACAGGGGGCGTGAAGCTTTCTTT.

The sample holds a few counts of this clone. The gene calls are TRBV19 and TRBJ2-3; D gene uncertain. Germline V gene data show CDR1 as LNHDA and CDR2 as SQIVND (reference sequence). This CDR3 contains 13 residues. V lost 8 bases, J lost 2 bases, and 11 bases lay in between. In nucleotides, the CDR3 is TGTGCCAGTCTAAGCCTGATCACAGATACGCAGTATTTT. This sequence encodes CASLSLITDTQYF.

The chain uses TRBV7-9 and TRBJ1-2; TRBD1 agrees at 9 bases. CDR3 length equals 16 residues. After removal of 5 bases from V and 7 bases from J, the junction contained 14 bases not matched to a gene. Germline CDR1 is SEHNR and CDR2 is FQNEAQ (reference sequence). The CDR3 sequence: CASSATPSGQGLGYTF. DNA for the CDR3: TGTGCCAGCAGCGCAACCCCCTCGGGACAGGGACTTGGCTACACCTTC.

The V and J genes are TRBV5-1 and TRBJ1-2; no reliable D call. Germline CDR1 SGHRS, CDR2 YFSETQ. CDR3 length: 13 residues. V dropped 0 bases and J dropped 8 bases, with 11 bases sitting between them. The CDR3 region has the DNA TGCGCCAGCAGCTTGGCAAGTACAGCCGGCTACACCTTC. This sequence encodes CASSLASTAGYTF.

This clone turned up a few times. V gene TRBV27 combines with J gene TRBJ2-5; maybe TRBD2 (6 bases). The germline V gene encodes CDR1 MNHEY and CDR2 SMNVEV (reference sequence). V lost 3 bases and J 8 bases, leaving 22 bases between the germline ends. The CDR3 is 16 amino acids. Written as DNA, the CDR3 is TGTGCCAGCAGTTTTGCCGGGACTCTAGTTTCAGGAACCCAGTACTTC. As protein: CASSFAGTLVSGTQYF.

The chain links TRBV25-1 to TRBJ1-1, with D perhaps TRBD1 (6 bases). Per germline, CDR1 MGHDK and CDR2 SYGVNS. The CDR3 contains 16 residues. The V end lost 1 base, the J end lost 5 bases, and 17 bases lay between the germline ends. In nucleotides, the CDR3 is TGTGCCAGCAGTGAATGGGGGGGAGGGGGGAAGACTGAAGCTTTCTTT. Amino acids: CASSEWGGGGKTEAFF.

The rearrangement uses TRBV12-5 and TRBJ2-1; no clear D. The CDR3 has 14 residues. The V end lost 4 bases, the J end lost 9 bases, and 16 bases lay between the germline ends. In germline, CDR1 is LGHNT, CDR2 FRNRAP. The CDR3 bases are TGTGCTAGTGGTTCTCGAAACAGTTTTGGTGAGCAGTTCTTC. Its protein is CASGSRNSFGEQFF.

As regards this clone: One end of the junction does not line up with germline, which may come from a read error. Other DNA sequences of this sample code for an identical CDR3. The V and J genes are TRBV7-9 and TRBJ1-1; D remains ambiguous. The CDR3 spans 12 residues. Germline-derived CDR1 and CDR2 are SEHNR and FQNEAQ (reference sequence). The CDR3 nucleotides read TGTGCCAGCAGCTTAGGTGGCGGAAAAGCCTTCTTT. Protein product: CASSLGGGKAFF. The full variable domain, its missing parts supplied by reference TRBV7-9 and TRBJ1-1, is DTGVSQNPRHKITKRGQNVTFRCDPISEHNRLYWYRQTLGQGPEFLTYFQNEAQLEKSRLLSDRFSAERPKGSFSTLEIQRTEQGDSAMYLCASSLGGGKAFFGQGTRLTVV.

The chain joins TRBV7-2 to TRBJ2-1; the D gene is possibly TRBD1 (5 bases). Trimming cost V 4 bases and J 10 bases, with 17 bases left between them. Germline CDR1 SGHTA, CDR2 FQGNSA. The CDR3 spans 14 residues. The chain's CDR3 is CASSSEPQGYEQFF. The CDR3 nucleotides read TGTGCCAGCAGCTCAGAGCCGCAGGGATACGAGCAGTTCTTC.

This clone showed up just a few times. The chain combines TRBV4-3 with TRBJ2-7; a weak D match, TRBD2 (7 bases). CDR3 length: 17 residues. Germline V gene data show CDR1 as LGHNA and CDR2 as YSLEER. The V and J ends lost 0 bases and 3 bases respectively, with 18 bases between them. As DNA, the CDR3 is TGCGCCAGCAGCCAAGATTGGGGGGAGGGGGAATTCTACGAGCAGTACTTC. Translating it yields CASSQDWGEGEFYEQYF.

This clone has more than one count but fewer than ten. This chain connects TRBV7-9 to TRBJ2-3; perhaps TRBD1 as D (6 bases). The ends were cut back, 5 bases at V and 3 bases at J, with 18 bases in the middle. From germline, CDR1 is SEHNR and CDR2 FQNEAQ (reference sequence). The CDR3 sequence is 16 residues long. The CDR3 loop is CASSPTRGRSTDTQYF. The CDR3 nucleotides are TGTGCCAGCAGCCCTACCAGGGGACGAAGTACAGATACGCAGTATTTT.

This clone was observed a few times. V gene TRBV5-1 combines with J gene TRBJ1-1, with D perhaps TRBD1 (6 bases). The CDR3 covers 14 residues. Germline V lookup: CDR1 SGHRS, CDR2 YFSETQ. Between the trimmed V and J ends, which lost 5 bases and 4 bases, there was a span of 15 bases. The CDR3 sequence is CASSEYRVGTEAFF. The CDR3 nucleotides read TGCGCCAGCAGTGAATACAGGGTTGGCACTGAAGCTTTCTTT. Full variable domain (remainder filled in from reference TRBV5-1 and TRBJ1-1): KAGVTQTPRYLIKTRGQQVTLSCSPISGHRSVSWYQQTPGQGLQFLFEYFSETQRNKGNFPGRFSGRQFSNSRSEMNVSTLELGDSALYLCASSEYRVGTEAFFGQGTRLTVV.

The chain carries TRBV1 and TRBJ1-5. TRBV1 is a pseudogene segment. This CDR3 contains 15 residues. The CDR3 region is CTSTPPGSGNQPQHF. The CDR3 coding sequence is TGCACCAGCACCCCCCCGGGGAGCGGCAATCAGCCCCAGCATTTT.

This clone appeared once. The rearrangement links TRBV19 to TRBJ2-7; 8 bases agree with TRBD1. This CDR3 has 13 residues. In germline, CDR1 is LNHDA, CDR2 SQIVND (reference sequence). V lost 8 bases to trimming and J lost 4 bases; unmatched junction nucleotides: 7. The CDR3 bases are TGTGCCAGTTCAGGACAGGGTAATTACGAGCAGTACTTC. Its protein product is CASSGQGNYEQYF.

A few counts support this clone. V gene TRBV4-3 combines with J gene TRBJ2-5; tentatively, D is TRBD1 (5 bases). CDR1 and CDR2 (germline): LGHNA, YSLEER. The CDR3 is 14 residues long. Trimming cost V 2 bases and J 4 bases, with 11 bases left between them. This CDR3 reads CASSQWGTTETQYF. Here the CDR3 DNA reads TGCGCCAGCAGCCAATGGGGCACGACAGAGACCCAGTACTTC.